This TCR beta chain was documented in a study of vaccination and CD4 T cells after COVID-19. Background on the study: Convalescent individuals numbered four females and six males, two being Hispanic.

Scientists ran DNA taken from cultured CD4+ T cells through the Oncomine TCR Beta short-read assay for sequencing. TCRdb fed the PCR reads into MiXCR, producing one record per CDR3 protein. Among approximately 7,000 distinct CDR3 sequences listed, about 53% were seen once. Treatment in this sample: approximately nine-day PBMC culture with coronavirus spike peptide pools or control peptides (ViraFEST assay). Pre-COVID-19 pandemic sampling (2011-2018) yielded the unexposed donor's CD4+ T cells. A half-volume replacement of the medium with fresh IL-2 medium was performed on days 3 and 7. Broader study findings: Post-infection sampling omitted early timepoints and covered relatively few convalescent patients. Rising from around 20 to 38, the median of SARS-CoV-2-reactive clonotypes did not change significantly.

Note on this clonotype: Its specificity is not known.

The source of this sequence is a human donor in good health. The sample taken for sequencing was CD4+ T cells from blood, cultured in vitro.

CDR3: CASSLDGDNYGYTF. The CDR3 DNA sequence: TGTGCCAGCAGCTTAGACGGGGATAACTATGGCTACACCTTC. The chain employs TRBV7-2 and TRBJ1-2; D is unresolved. CDR1 is SGHTA, CDR2 FQGNSA, per germline. With 1 base removed from V and 1 base from J, the gap between germline ends came to 7 bases. This CDR3 has 14 amino acids.